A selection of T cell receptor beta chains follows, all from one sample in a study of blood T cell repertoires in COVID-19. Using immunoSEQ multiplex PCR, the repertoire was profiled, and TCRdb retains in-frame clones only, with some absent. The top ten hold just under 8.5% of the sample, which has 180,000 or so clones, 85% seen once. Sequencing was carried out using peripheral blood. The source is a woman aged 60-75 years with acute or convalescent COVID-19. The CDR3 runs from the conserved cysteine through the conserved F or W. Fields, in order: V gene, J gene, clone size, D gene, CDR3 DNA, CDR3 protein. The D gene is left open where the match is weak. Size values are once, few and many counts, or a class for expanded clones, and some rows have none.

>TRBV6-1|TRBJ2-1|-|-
TGTGCCAGCAGTGATGAGGGCCCCGAGCAAGGTGAGCAGTTCTTC
CASSDEGPEQGEQFF
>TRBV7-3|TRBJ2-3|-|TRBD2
TGTGCCAGCAGCCGGGACTATAAAGATACGCAGTATTTT
CASSRDYKDTQYF
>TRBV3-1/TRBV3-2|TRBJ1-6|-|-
TGTGCCAGCAGCCACGGGGAAGGACCCCTCCACTTT
CASSHGEGPLHF
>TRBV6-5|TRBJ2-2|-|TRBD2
TGTGCCAGCAGTTACTCGGCGGGGGCGAACACCGGGGAGCTGTTTTTT
CASSYSAGANTGELFF
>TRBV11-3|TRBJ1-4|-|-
TGTGCCAGCAGCTTAGTTTCGGGGAGAACAACTAATGAAAAACTGTTTTTT
CASSLVSGRTTNEKLFF
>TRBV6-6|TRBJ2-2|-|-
TGTGCCAGCAGTTACTCGCCAGACTTAACCGGGGAGCTGTTTTTT
CASSYSPDLTGELFF
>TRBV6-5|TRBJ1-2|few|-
TGTGCCAGCAGTTACTCATCGTCGGGAATTCCCTATGGCTACACCTTC
CASSYSSSGIPYGYTF
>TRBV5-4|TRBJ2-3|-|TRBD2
TGTGCCAGCAGCTTAGCGGGAGGTGTTGATACGCAGTATTTT
CASSLAGGVDTQYF
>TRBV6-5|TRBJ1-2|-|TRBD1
TGTGCCAGCAGTCCCGGACAGGGAGGAGGCTACACCTTC
CASSPGQGGGYTF
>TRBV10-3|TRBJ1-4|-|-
TGTGCCACACGGGGGGGTCTTAATGAAAAACTGTTTTTT
CATRGGLNEKLFF
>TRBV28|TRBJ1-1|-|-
TGTGCCAGCAGTCCCGGACAAGGTCCTGAAGCTTTCTTT
CASSPGQGPEAFF
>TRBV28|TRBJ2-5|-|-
TGTGCCAGCACCTCCACCGGACTAATCCGGACCGCCCAGTACTTC
CASTSTGLIRTAQYF
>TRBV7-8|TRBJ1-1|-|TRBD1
TGTGCCAGCAGCTCGGGACAGGCCTACACTGAAGCTTTCTTT
CASSSGQAYTEAFF
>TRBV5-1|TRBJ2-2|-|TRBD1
TGCGCCAGCAGTTACGGGACAGAAACCACCGGGGAGCTGTTTTTT
CASSYGTETTGELFF
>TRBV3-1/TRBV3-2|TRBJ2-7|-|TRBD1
TGTGCCAGCAGCCAAGATGACAGGGCCGAGCAGTACTTC
CASSQDDRAEQYF
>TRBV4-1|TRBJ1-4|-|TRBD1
TGCGCCAGCAGCCTTCTCGTAACCGGGACAGGGAATGAAAAACTGTTTTTT
CASSLLVTGTGNEKLFF
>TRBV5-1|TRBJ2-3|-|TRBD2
TGCGCCAGCAGCCACGGACTAGCGGGCGTCCTAAGCACAGATACGCAGTATTTT
CASSHGLAGVLSTDTQYF
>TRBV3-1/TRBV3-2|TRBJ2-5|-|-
TGTGCCAGCAGCCAAGAGGGGCCGAAAGAGACCCAGTACTTC
CASSQEGPKETQYF
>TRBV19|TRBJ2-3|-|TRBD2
TGTGCCAGTAGTAGGGCGGGAGTTAGCACAGATACGCAGTATTTT
CASSRAGVSTDTQYF
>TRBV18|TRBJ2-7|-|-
TGTGCCAGCTCACTGTCGGGAGTAACGTACGAGCAGTACTTC
CASSLSGVTYEQYF
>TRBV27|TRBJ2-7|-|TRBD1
TGTGCCAGCAGTTTTCGACAGGGGAAGCAGTACTTC
CASSFRQGKQYF
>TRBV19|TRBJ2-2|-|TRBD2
TGTGCCAGTAGTGCCCGTCCGGGACTAGCGGTTACCGGGGAGCTGTTTTTT
CASSARPGLAVTGELFF
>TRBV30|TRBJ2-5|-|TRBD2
TGTGCCTGGAGGGGACTAGGGAGCGTGGGTGAGACCCAGTACTTC
CAWRGLGSVGETQYF
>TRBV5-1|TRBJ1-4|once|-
TGCGCCAGCAGCTTAGCAAGGGGAAGTGAAAAACTGTTTTTT
CASSLARGSEKLFF
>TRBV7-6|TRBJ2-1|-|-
TGTGCCAGCAGCTTAAATACAGTCAATGAGCAGTTCTTC
CASSLNTVNEQFF
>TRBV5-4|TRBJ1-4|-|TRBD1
TGTGCCAGCAGCCATGACAGGGTACCAAACGAAAAACTGTTTTTT
CASSHDRVPNEKLFF
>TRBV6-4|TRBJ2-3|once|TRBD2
TGTGCCAGCAGACCCCTAGCGGGAGGTCTAGATACGCAGTATTTT
CASRPLAGGLDTQYF
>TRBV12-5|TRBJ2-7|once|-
TGTGCTAGTGGTTTAGAGCGGCGGACCGGGTACGAGCAGTACTTC
CASGLERRTGYEQYF
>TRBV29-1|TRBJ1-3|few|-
TGCAGCGGCCGACAGTCCTCCTCTGGAAACACCATATATTTT
CSGRQSSSGNTIYF
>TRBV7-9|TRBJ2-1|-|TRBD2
TGTGCCAGCAGCTTAGGAAGGACTAGTCTAACCGATGAGCAGTTCTTC
CASSLGRTSLTDEQFF
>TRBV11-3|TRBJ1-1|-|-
TGTGCCAGCAGCTCTTGGGCAGGGAAGAACACTGAAGCTTTCTTT
CASSSWAGKNTEAFF
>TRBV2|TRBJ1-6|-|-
TGTGCCAGCAGTGCACTACTCCCTTTGAAATCACCCCTCCACTTT
CASSALLPLKSPLHF
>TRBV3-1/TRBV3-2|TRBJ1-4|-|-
TGTGCCAGCAGACCCCAGGGGTCAGGGGAAAAACTGTTTTTT
CASRPQGSGEKLFF
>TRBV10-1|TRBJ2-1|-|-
TGCGCCAGCAGTGAGACTGGACTCACCCACAATGAGCAGTTCTTC
CASSETGLTHNEQFF
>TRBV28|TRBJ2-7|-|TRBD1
TGTGCCAGCAGTTCAGCCGGGACAGGGTACTACGAGCAGTACTTC
CASSSAGTGYYEQYF
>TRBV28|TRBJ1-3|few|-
TGTGCCAGCAGTTTCCGGACACCTGGAAACACCATATATTTT
CASSFRTPGNTIYF
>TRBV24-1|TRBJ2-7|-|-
TGTGCCACCAGTGACTCGGACTACAGTTACGAGCAGTACTTC
CATSDSDYSYEQYF
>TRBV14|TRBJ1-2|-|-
TGTGCCAGCAGCTTTCGACACCGCTATGGCTACACCTTC
CASSFRHRYGYTF
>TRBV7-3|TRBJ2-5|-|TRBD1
TGTGCCAGCAGCCTATGGGGACAGTCACAAGAGACCCAGTACTTC
CASSLWGQSQETQYF
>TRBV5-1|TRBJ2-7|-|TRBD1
TGCGCCAGCAGCGCTAGGACAGGGGCCTACGAGCAGTACTTC
CASSARTGAYEQYF
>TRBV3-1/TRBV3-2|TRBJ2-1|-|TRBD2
TGTGCCAGCAGCCCCCCCGGGACTATCAGCGATGAGCAGTTCTTC
CASSPPGTISDEQFF
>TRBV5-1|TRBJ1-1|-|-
TGCGCCAGCAGCTTGAGGCAGGCCTCGAACACTGAAGCTTTCTTT
CASSLRQASNTEAFF
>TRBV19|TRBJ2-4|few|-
TGTGCCAGTAGCCGAGATCCAGGCATTCAGTACTTC
CASSRDPGIQYF
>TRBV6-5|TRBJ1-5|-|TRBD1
TGTGCCAGTAGGGACAGGTGGGATCAGCCCCAGCATTTT
CASRDRWDQPQHF
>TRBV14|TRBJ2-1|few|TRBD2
TGTGCCAGCAGCCGACTAGCGGGGCCCCCTCTGTACAATGAGCAGTTCTTC
CASSRLAGPPLYNEQFF
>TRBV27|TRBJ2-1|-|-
TGTGCCAGCAGTTTAGACCCCTGGGAGGAGCAGTTCTTC
CASSLDPWEEQFF
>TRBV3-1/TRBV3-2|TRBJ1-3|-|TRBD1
TGTGCCAGCAGCCAACTTACAGGGGCTCGTGCCCGTCAATCTGGAAACACCATATATTTT
CASSQLTGARARQSGNTIYF
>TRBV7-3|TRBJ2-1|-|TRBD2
TGTGCCAGCAGCTTATTAGCGGGGTACAATGAGCAGTTCTTC
CASSLLAGYNEQFF
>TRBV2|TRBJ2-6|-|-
TGTGCCAGCAGACTTAACTCTGGGGCCAACGTCCTGACTTTC
CASRLNSGANVLTF
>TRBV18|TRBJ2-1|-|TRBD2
TGTGCCAGCTCACCGATTAGACTAGCGGGAGGCAATGAGCAGTTCTTC
CASSPIRLAGGNEQFF
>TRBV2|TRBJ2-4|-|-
TGTGCCAGCAGCCTTTTACAGTCAGCCAAAAACATTCAGTACTTC
CASSLLQSAKNIQYF
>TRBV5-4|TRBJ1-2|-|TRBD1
TGTGCCAGCAGCCCGGACAGGGCCAACTATGGCTACACCTTC
CASSPDRANYGYTF
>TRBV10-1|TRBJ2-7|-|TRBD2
TGCGCCAGCAGTGGGAGCGGGAGGGACGAGCAGTACTTC
CASSGSGRDEQYF
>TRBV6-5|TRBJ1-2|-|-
TGTGCCAGCAGTTCCCCCGGAACAGGGTTCTATGGCTACACCTTC
CASSSPGTGFYGYTF